These T cell receptor beta chains were read from a single sample in a study of CD8+ T cells in alopecia areata. Profiled with immunoSEQ multiplex PCR; TCRdb holds only in-frame clones, not every one. The sample has some 120,000 clones, roughly 55% seen once. The sample consisted of CD4+ T cells sorted from blood, taken at week 4, from a patient treated with tofacitinib. The receptors stem from a human donor with alopecia areata. CDR3s include the opening cysteine and the closing phenylalanine or tryptophan. Each record gives: clone size, V gene, D gene, J gene, CDR3 DNA, CDR3 protein. D genes are given only for firm matches. Clone size appears in some rows only: once, few, many, or a class for an expanded clone.

.	TRBV7-9	.	TRBJ2-3	TGTGCCAGCCTATGGACAGATACGCAGTATTTT	CASLWTDTQYF
.	TRBV2	.	TRBJ1-5	TGTGCCAGCAGTGAAGAAGGGGGGATTAGCAATCAGCCCCAGCATTTT	CASSEEGGISNQPQHF
few	TRBV5-6	TRBD2	TRBJ2-7	TGTGCCAGCAGCTTGGGGCCGGGAGGCGAGCAGTACTTC	CASSLGPGGEQYF
.	TRBV6-5	.	TRBJ2-3	TGTGCCAGCAGTATCCGGGATACGCAGTATTTT	CASSIRDTQYF
few	TRBV30	.	TRBJ1-1	TGTGCCTGGAGTGTTAAGACAGAAGCTTTCTTT	CAWSVKTEAFF
few	TRBV29-1	.	TRBJ2-7	TGCAGCGTTGAAAAGGCAGACAAGCAGTACTTC	CSVEKADKQYF
.	TRBV6-6	TRBD1	TRBJ1-2	TGTGCCAGCAGGTCAGGGCCGGGACAGTACTATGGCTACACCTTC	CASRSGPGQYYGYTF
once	TRBV29-1	TRBD1	TRBJ1-2	TGCAGCGTCGCGGGACAGCTCAACTATGGCTACACCTTC	CSVAGQLNYGYTF
.	TRBV27	TRBD1	TRBJ1-2	TGTGCCAGCAGTTTAAGACTTCAGGGGGCGCATTATGGCTACACCTTC	CASSLRLQGAHYGYTF
few	TRBV2	.	TRBJ1-2	TGTGCCAGCAGATTAGGGGACTATGGCTACACCTTC	CASRLGDYGYTF
many	TRBV7-2	.	TRBJ1-4	TGTGCCAGCAGCTTCACCAGTGCAACTAATGAAAAACTGTTTTTT	CASSFTSATNEKLFF
few	TRBV7-3	.	TRBJ2-5	TGTGCCAGCAGCTTAGGACAGAAAGAGACCCAGTACTTC	CASSLGQKETQYF
.	TRBV4-1	.	TRBJ1-4	TGCGCCAGCAGCCAAGAACTCTACAGGAGGAATGAAAAACTGTTTTTT	CASSQELYRRNEKLFF
.	TRBV7-9	.	TRBJ2-7	TGTGCCAGCAGCCGGGTGGCCGCCAGCTCCTACGAGCAGTACTTC	CASSRVAASSYEQYF
.	TRBV29-1	.	TRBJ2-7	TGCAGCGTGGGGCGGGACAGCTACGAGCAGTACTTC	CSVGRDSYEQYF
.	TRBV29-1	TRBD1	TRBJ2-7	TGCAGCGTTGAGGCCGGGACAGGGGGTGACGAGCAGTACTTC	CSVEAGTGGDEQYF
once	TRBV18	TRBD2	TRBJ2-3	TGTGCCAGCTCACGAAGCGGGACTAGCGGGAGGATGATCACAGATACGCAGTATTTT	CASSRSGTSGRMITDTQYF
.	TRBV9	.	TRBJ1-2	TGTGCCAGCAGCTCTTCAGGGATTGCCTATGGCTACACCTTC	CASSSSGIAYGYTF
few	TRBV29-1	TRBD1	TRBJ2-7	TGCAGCGTTGAACGGGACAGGGCTCGCGAGCAGTACTTC	CSVERDRAREQYF
few	TRBV7-2	.	TRBJ2-1	TGTGCCAGCAGCTTAAATGGGGCTGGCGGCGAGCAGTTCTTC	CASSLNGAGGEQFF
.	TRBV25-1	.	TRBJ2-6	TGTGCCAGCAACTCGGGGGCCAACGTCCTGACTTTC	CASNSGANVLTF